This passage covers 18 T cell receptor beta chains from one sample sequenced in a study of identical twins (dated by TCRdb to the mid-2010s). Libraries were made using 5' RACE. The data were produced on an Illumina HiSeq 2000. Clones were called with MiXCR by TCRdb after fastp trimmed the public reads at Q25, and only in-frame beta chains were retained. Every CDR3 protein is listed once, alongside the most common genes and DNA of its rows. Counted in this sample were 550,000 to 800,000 distinct CDR3 sequences; 7.1% of them appeared once. The ten largest clones add up to about 1.5% of the sample. The data were also submitted as part of a second study, on yellow fever vaccine responses in identical twins.

The sequencing input was PBMCs. The receptor set was obtained from a woman between 18 and 29 years old in good health.

This clonotype was recorded at least ten times. The chain uses TRBV11-2 and TRBJ2-5; 12 positions match TRBD2. This CDR3 is built from 15 residues. V gave up 6 bases and J gave up 5 bases; unmatched junction bases: 7. In germline, CDR1 is SGHAT, CDR2 FQNNGV. The CDR3 sequence is CASSSTSGGDETQYF. DNA for the CDR3: TGTGCCAGCAGTTCGACTAGCGGGGGTGACGAGACCCAGTACTTC. The full variable domain, with the rest looked up from reference TRBV11-2 and TRBJ2-5, is EAGVAQSPRYKIIEKRQSVAFWCNPISGHATLYWYQQILGQGPKLLIQFQNNGVVDDSQLPKDRFSAERLKGVDSTLKIQPAKLEDSAVYLCASSSTSGGDETQYFGPGTRLLVL.

V usage is TRBV4-1 and J usage is TRBJ2-5; 8 bases align to TRBD2. The CDR3 length is 18 residues. CDR1 and CDR2 from the germline V gene are MGHRA and YSYEKL. Unmatched junction bases numbered 10, after V lost 0 bases and J lost 1 base. CDR3 coding DNA: TGCGCCAGCAGCCAAGATTTCGGGCGGGGGGCAACCCAAGAGACCCAGTACTTC. This translates into CASSQDFGRGATQETQYF.

This clonotype was detected ten times or more. This chain connects TRBV5-1 to TRBJ2-1; perhaps D is TRBD1 or TRBD2 (6 bases each). The CDR3 runs to 15 residues. The germline V gene encodes CDR1 SGHRS and CDR2 YFSETQ. Trimming stripped 4 bases from V and 3 bases from J, with 14 bases between. This chain's CDR3 is CASSPGAGVYNEQFF. Here the CDR3 DNA reads TGCGCCAGCAGCCCGGGGGCAGGGGTCTACAATGAGCAGTTCTTC.

This clonotype was counted at least ten times. J is TRBJ1-4 and V is TRBV20-1; the match to TRBD1 covers 8 bases. The CDR3 has 14 amino acids. Germline CDR1 DFQATT, CDR2 SNEGSKA (reference sequence). V shed 5 bases and J 5 bases; nucleotides not matched to a gene: 7. The CDR3 reads CSAQGAGRNEKLFF. CDR3 sequence (DNA): TGCAGTGCTCAGGGGGCAGGGCGAAATGAAAAACTGTTTTTT.

This clonotype has ten or more counts. The chain links TRBV12-3 or TRBV12-4 to TRBJ1-2; maybe TRBD1 (6 bases). This CDR3 has 14 residues. Deletions cut 3 bases from V and 4 bases from J, with 12 bases between. CDR3 nucleotides: TGTGCCAGCAGTTTTGGCAGGGGTAGCTATGGCTACACCTTC. Translation: CASSFGRGSYGYTF.

This clonotype was found many times. The V and J genes are TRBV27 and TRBJ1-4; D possibly corresponds to TRBD1 (6 bases). Trimming left V 2 bases short and J 7 bases short, with 14 bases between. There are 15 residues in the CDR3. Germline V CDR1 and CDR2: MNHEY, SMNVEV (reference sequence). CDR3 bases: TGTGCCAGCAGTTTACTGGGGGCGCGAGCTGAAAAACTGTTTTTT. Translating it yields CASSLLGARAEKLFF.

This clonotype was recorded many times. The rearrangement uses TRBV25-1 and TRBJ2-7; 7 bases agree with TRBD1. Germline assignment: CDR1 MGHDK and CDR2 SYGVNS. V was pared by 5 bases and J by 2 bases, with 3 bases of the junction left unmatched. The CDR3 spans 13 residues. The CDR3 sequence: CASSRTGPYEQYF. CDR3 bases: TGTGCCAGCAGTAGGACAGGTCCCTACGAGCAGTACTTC.

This clonotype has at least ten counts. CDR3 sequence: CASSLRGLMETQYF. Here the CDR3 DNA reads TGTGCCAGCAGTTTGAGGGGGCTTATGGAGACCCAGTACTTC. V gene TRBV12-3 or TRBV12-4 combines with J gene TRBJ2-5; 7 bases are a match to TRBD1. This CDR3 is 14 amino acids long. V lost 3 bases and J lost 5; bases outside the gene matches: 6.

This clonotype appeared many times. The chain joins TRBV11-1 to TRBJ2-3; 7 bases align to TRBD2. Germline CDR1 and CDR2: SGHAT and FQDESV (reference sequence). The V segment lost 5 bases and the J segment 1 base; nucleotides outside the gene matches: 15. The CDR3 runs to 18 residues. The CDR3 protein is CASSKRGETVSRTDTQYF. CDR3 nucleotides: TGTGCCAGCAGCAAACGGGGGGAGACAGTCTCCCGCACAGATACGCAGTATTTT. The variable domain in full, completed from reference TRBV11-1 and TRBJ2-3, reads EAEVAQSPRYKITEKSQAVAFWCDPISGHATLYWYRQILGQGPELLVQFQDESVVDDSQLPKDRFSAERLKGVDSTLKIQPAELGDSAMYLCASSKRGETVSRTDTQYFGPGTRLTVL.

V and J are TRBV7-2 and TRBJ1-4; tentative D call: TRBD1 (6 bases). Germline loops: CDR1 SGHTA, CDR2 FQGNSA. V gave up 6 bases and J gave up 2 bases, with 13 bases separating them. The CDR3 loop spans 15 amino acids. The CDR3 loop reads CASRRDRSTNEKLFF. The CDR3 coding sequence is TGTGCCAGCAGACGAGACAGGTCTACTAATGAAAAACTGTTTTTT.

This rearrangement joins TRBV12-3 or TRBV12-4 to TRBJ2-1; 11 nucleotides line up with TRBD2. V shed 5 bases, J shed 4 bases, and the junction held 7 bases outside the gene matches. CDR3 length: 16 amino acids. CDR3 amino acids: CASSAPGLAVYNEQFF. As DNA, the CDR3 is TGTGCCAGCAGTGCTCCGGGACTAGCGGTATACAATGAGCAGTTCTTC.

This clonotype occurred a few times. J is TRBJ2-5 and V is TRBV6-4, with 10 nucleotides matching TRBD2. This CDR3 region has 16 residues. CDR1 MRHNA and CDR2 SNTAGT come from the germline V gene. J gave up 2 bases and V 3 bases, and 6 bases lay outside the gene matches. The CDR3: CASSEGPSGGQETQYF. CDR3 nucleotides: TGTGCCAGCAGTGAGGGGCCTAGCGGGGGTCAAGAGACCCAGTACTTC.

This clonotype was observed a handful of times. The rearrangement uses TRBV20-1 and TRBJ2-7, with a possible D match to TRBD2 (5 bases). This CDR3 is 13 amino acids long. Looked up from germline, CDR1 is DFQATT and CDR2 is SNEGSKA (reference sequence). V lost 3 bases to trimming and J lost 1 base, with 10 bases between them. The CDR3 DNA follows: TGCAGTGCTAGCGGGGTCAAATCCTACGAGCAGTACTTC. Its protein product is CSASGVKSYEQYF.

This clonotype was detected only a few times. The gene calls are TRBV28 and TRBJ2-7; D remains ambiguous. The CDR3 is made up of 13 amino acids. Trimming pared 3 bases from V and 3 bases from J, leaving 9 bases between. Germline assignment: CDR1 MDHEN and CDR2 SYDVKM. The CDR3 here is CASSLETFYEQYV. The CDR3 coding sequence is TGTGCCAGCAGTTTGGAGACCTTCTACGAGCAGTACGTC.

This clonotype was seen a single time. V and J are TRBV29-1 and TRBJ2-5; 8 nucleotides agree with TRBD1. This CDR3 has 18 residues. CDR1 and CDR2 from the germline V gene are SQVTM and ANQGSEA. The ends lost 7 bases at V and 2 bases at J; junction bases unmatched: 21. This CDR3 reads CSARLAWTGTGGQETQYF. DNA of the CDR3: TGCAGCGCCCGTTTAGCCTGGACCGGAACAGGGGGTCAAGAGACCCAGTACTTC.

This clonotype has at least ten counts. The V gene is TRBV24-1, the J gene TRBJ1-1, with TRBD1 as a possible D gene (5 bases). Per the germline V gene, CDR1 is KGHDR and CDR2 is SFDVKD. With 2 bases removed from V and 3 bases from J, the gap between germline ends came to 15 bases. The CDR3 sequence is 16 residues long. CDR3 sequence: CATSDSGKGMHTEAFF. CDR3 nucleotide sequence: TGTGCCACCAGTGATTCTGGTAAGGGGATGCACACTGAAGCTTTCTTT.

The J gene is TRBJ2-1, the V gene TRBV29-1, with D maybe TRBD1 (6 bases). The CDR3 consists of 14 residues. Germline-derived CDR1 and CDR2 are SQVTM and ANQGSEA. Trimming shortened V by 7 bases and J by 2 bases, and 15 bases separated the two germline ends. CDR3 coding DNA: TGCAGCGCAGCCGCAGGGGCCGCCTACAATGAGCAGTTCTTC. As protein: CSAAAGAAYNEQFF.

This clonotype was observed a handful of times. This chain joins TRBV16 and TRBJ2-1, with TRBD2 as a possible D gene (6 bases). The V and J ends lost 2 bases and 4 bases respectively, with 18 bases between them. The CDR3 is made up of 17 amino acids. In germline, CDR1 is KGHSY, CDR2 FQNENV. The CDR3 region has the DNA TGTGCCAGCAGCCAAGATTTAGTACTAGCCGAATACAATGAGCAGTTCTTC. It is translated as CASSQDLVLAEYNEQFF.